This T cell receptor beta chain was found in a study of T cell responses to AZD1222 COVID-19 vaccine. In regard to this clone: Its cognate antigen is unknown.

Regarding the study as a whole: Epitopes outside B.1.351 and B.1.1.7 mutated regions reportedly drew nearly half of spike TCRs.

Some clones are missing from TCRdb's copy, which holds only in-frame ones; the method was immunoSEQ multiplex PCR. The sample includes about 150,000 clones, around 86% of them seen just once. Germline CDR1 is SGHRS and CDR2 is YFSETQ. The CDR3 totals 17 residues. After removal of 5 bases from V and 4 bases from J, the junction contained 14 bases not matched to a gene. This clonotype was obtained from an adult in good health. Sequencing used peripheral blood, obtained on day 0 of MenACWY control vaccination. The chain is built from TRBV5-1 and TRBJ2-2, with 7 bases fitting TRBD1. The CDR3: CASRPIPGQIITGELFF. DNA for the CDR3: TGCGCCAGCAGGCCTATACCGGGACAGATCATCACCGGGGAGCTGTTTTTT.